Given below is one T cell receptor beta chain in context. This sample stems from a study of human T cells and chemical hapten exposure. Study information: Chiefly women, the patients showed alopecia areata, totalis or universalis. From small differences in pooled library volume came most of the variation in per-sample TCR yields.

V was cut by 0 bases and J by 3 bases, with 12 bases left in between. Germline V CDR1 and CDR2: KGHSH, LQKENI. The CDR3 contains 16 residues. MiXCR was run by TCRdb on the RACE reads, yielding one entry per CDR3 protein. The table lists 300,000 to 400,000 distinct CDR3 sequences, under 9% of them singletons. Time point noted: patch test 1, 2 weeks after DPC sensitization. Indicated treatment: therapeutic diphenylcyclopropenone sensitization with weekly scalp DPC. The sequence was collected from a woman aged 18-35 years with alopecia areata. Some clones in this sample may be carry-over from other donors' samples. The chain joins TRBV18 to TRBJ1-5; possible D gene TRBD1, 6 bases. Sequencing was performed on whole blood, taken in connection with sensitization to the hapten diphenylcyclopropenone (DPC). In DNA form, the CDR3 reads TGTGCCAGCTCACCACCGGGGGGCCCGGACAATCAGCCCCAGCATTTT. This sequence encodes CASSPPGGPDNQPQHF.